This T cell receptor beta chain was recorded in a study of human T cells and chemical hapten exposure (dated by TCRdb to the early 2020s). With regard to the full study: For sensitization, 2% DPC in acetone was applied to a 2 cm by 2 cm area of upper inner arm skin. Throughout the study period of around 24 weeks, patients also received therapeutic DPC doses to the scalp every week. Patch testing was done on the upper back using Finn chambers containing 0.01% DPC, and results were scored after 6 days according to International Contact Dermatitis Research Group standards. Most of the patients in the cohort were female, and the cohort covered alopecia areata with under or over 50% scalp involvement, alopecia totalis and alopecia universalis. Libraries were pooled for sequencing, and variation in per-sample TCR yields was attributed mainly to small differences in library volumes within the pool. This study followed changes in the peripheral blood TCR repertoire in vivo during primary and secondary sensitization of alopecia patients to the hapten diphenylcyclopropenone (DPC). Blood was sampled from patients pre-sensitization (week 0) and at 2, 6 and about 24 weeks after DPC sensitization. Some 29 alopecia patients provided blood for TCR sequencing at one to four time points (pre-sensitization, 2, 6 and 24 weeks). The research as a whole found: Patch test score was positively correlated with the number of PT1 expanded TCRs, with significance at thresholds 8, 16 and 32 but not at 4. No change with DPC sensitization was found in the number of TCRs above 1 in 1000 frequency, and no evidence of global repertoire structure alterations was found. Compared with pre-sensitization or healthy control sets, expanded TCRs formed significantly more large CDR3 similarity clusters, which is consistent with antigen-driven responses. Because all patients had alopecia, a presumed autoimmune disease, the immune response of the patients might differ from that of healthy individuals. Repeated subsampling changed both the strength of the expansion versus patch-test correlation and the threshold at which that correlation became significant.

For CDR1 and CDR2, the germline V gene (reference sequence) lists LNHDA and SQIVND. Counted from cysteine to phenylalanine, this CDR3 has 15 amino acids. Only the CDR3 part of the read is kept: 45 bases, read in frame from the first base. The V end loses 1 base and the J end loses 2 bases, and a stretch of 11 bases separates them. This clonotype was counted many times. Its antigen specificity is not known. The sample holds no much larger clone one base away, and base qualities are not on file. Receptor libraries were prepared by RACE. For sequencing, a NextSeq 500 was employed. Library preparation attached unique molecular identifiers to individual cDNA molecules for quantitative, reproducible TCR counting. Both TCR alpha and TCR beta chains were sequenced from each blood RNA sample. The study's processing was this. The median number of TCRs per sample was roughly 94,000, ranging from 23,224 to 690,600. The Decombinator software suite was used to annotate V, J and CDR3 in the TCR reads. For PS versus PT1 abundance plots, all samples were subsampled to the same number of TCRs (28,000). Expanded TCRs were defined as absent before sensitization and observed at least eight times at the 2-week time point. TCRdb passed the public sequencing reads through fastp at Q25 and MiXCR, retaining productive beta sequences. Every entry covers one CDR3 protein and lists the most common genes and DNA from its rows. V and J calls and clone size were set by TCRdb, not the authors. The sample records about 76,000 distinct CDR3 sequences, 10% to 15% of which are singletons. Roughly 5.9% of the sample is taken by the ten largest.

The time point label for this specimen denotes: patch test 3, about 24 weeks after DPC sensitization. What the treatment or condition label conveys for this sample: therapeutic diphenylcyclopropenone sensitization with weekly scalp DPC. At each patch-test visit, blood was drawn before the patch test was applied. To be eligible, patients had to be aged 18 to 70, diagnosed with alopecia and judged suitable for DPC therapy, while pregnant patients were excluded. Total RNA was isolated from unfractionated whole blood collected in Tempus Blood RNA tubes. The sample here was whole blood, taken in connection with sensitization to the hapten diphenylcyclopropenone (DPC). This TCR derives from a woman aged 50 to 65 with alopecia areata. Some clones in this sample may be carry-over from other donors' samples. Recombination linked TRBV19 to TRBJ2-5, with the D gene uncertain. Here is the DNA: TGTGCCAGTAGTATAGGGACCGACGCGCAAGAGACCCAGTACTTC. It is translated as CASSIGTDAQETQYF.